The sequence of this T cell receptor (beta chain) was determined in a study of shared clonotypes between healthy human individuals. Assay used: immunoSEQ multiplex PCR; TCRdb lists only in-frame clones, some missing. The sample has around 700,000 clones; approximately 73% are singletons. This clone has a handful of counts. With 4 bases removed from V and 2 bases from J, the gap between germline ends came to 16 bases. CDR1 is SGHRS and CDR2 is YFSETQ in the germline V gene. CDR3 length: 15 residues. The source of this sequence is a woman in her 30s in good health. The source material was memory CD4+ T cells sorted from blood. Subset in this sample: CD45RA-negative fraction. The V call is TRBV5-1, the J call TRBJ2-7; D might be TRBD2 (5 bases). CDR3 coding DNA: TGCGCCAGCAGCGAGGACTTTTCCCCCGCCTACGAGCAGTACTTC. Its translation: CASSEDFSPAYEQYF.